This TCR beta chain was obtained from a study of OX40 agonist ivuxolimab in advanced cancers. Study overall: An agonistic human IgG2 monoclonal antibody against OX40 (CD134) was given. Three patients responded partially, comprising one with hepatocellular carcinoma and two with cutaneous melanoma. Findings and limits, study-wide: In general, CD8+ T cells held more expanded clones than CD4+ did, on average.

Produced via immunoSEQ multiplex PCR; TCRdb's table is partial and in-frame only. Here the sample spans around 69,000 clones, about nine tenths being singletons. Prior autoimmune disease or systemic immunosuppression barred patients. V lost 2 bases and J lost 1, with 9 bases in between. CDR1 and CDR2 (germline): MNHNY, SVGAGI (reference sequence). The CDR3 has 14 amino acids. This clone was seen only once. As yet, its antigen is unknown. This chain links TRBV6-6 with TRBJ2-7; D unresolved. This clonotype was sampled from an adult with an advanced solid tumor such as melanoma, head and neck, liver or kidney cancer. The specimen comprised CD4+ or CD8+ T cells sorted from blood, sampled in a trial of the OX40 agonist ivuxolimab. CDR3 in DNA: TGTGCCAGCAGTTACGGCGACCATTCCTACGAGCAGTACTTC. Amino acids: CASSYGDHSYEQYF.